This T cell receptor (beta chain) was identified in a study of T cells after yellow fever vaccination. Background on the study: SMART-Seq v4 Ultra Low Input prepared the low-cell-number fractions. Points from the study as a whole: Most clones from primary vaccination were detected again post-booster (around 96% CD4, around 90% CD8). Faster peaking, at day 5 versus 15, marked a secondary response that was weaker.

A process of 5'RACE template switching, which added a universal primer site and UMIs, was used to make TCR cDNA. Each CDR3 protein is one row after TCRdb ran MiXCR on the 5' RACE reads. The top ten clones hold more than 0.85% of a sample with roughly 240,000 distinct CDR3 sequences, approximately 6.7% of them seen once. The CDR3 extends over 15 amino acids. V lost 0 bases and J lost 0; bases outside the gene matches: 5. CDR1 is DFQATT and CDR2 is SNEGSKA in the germline V gene (reference sequence). This clonotype has only a few counts. Antigen unknown. This chain joins TRBV20-1 and TRBJ2-7; 7 bases agree with TRBD2. This TCR was recovered from a man aged 25-45 years who received the YFV17D yellow fever vaccine. Specimen: CD4+ T cells sorted from PBMCs, collected on the day of the yellow fever booster vaccination. The CDR3 protein is CSARDRGGYSYEQYF. The CDR3 DNA is TGCAGTGCTAGAGATCGGGGAGGGTACTCCTACGAGCAGTACTTC.